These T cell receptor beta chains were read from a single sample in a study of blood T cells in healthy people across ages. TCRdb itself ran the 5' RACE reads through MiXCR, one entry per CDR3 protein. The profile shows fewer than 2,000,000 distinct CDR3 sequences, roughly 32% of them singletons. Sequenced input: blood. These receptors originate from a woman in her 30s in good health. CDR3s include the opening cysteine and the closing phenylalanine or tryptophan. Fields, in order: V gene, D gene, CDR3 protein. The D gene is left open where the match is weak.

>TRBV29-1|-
CSDAGQNTDTQYF
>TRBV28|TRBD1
CASSGGQGGTYNEQFF
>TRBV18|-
CASSTATGITDTQYF
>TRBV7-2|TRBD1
CASSRWTGDNYGYTF
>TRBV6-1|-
CASRDNINEQYF
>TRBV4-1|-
CASSPGRNNQPQHF
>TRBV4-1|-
CASSQDGRNQPQHF
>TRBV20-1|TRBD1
CSASADRATDTQYF
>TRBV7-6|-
CASSPWGSRNQPQHF
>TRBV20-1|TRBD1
CSARGPGDRGTYEQYF
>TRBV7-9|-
CASSLSGTSRANYGYTF
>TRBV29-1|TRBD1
CSAVDRNNEQFF
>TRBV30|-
CAWSISNTEAFF
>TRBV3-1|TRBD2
CASSQASGRGHEQFF
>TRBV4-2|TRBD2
CASSEDGTSGRVLELFF
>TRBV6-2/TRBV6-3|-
CASRPGGEDTQYF
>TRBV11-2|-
CATPMAGRGYAGANVRTF
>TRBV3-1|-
CASSQDLTGEQYF
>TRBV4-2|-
CASSQELRGSNEQYF
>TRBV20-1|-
CSARTTRAYEQYF
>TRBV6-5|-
CASSFSQNTGELFF
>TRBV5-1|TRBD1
CASSRPVAGGETQYF
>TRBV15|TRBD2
CATSPRAGTSGFSYEQYF
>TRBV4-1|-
CASSQDFPIGEKLFF
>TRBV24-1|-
CATSDTGVNEQFF
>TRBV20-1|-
CSARDQGRATEAFF
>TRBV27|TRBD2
CASRKQPTSGRGGDTQYF
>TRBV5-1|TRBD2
CANSPSGTLTGEQYF
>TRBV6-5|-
CASSYTDTANEQYF
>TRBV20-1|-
CSPGPWASYGYTF
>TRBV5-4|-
CASSLIQPGQETQYF
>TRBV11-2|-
CASSSRSHYEQYF
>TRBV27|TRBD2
CASSLRTSGNEQYF
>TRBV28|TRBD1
CASSFRPGTVGHEQYF
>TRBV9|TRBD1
CASSVDTGGYVEQFF
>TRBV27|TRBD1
CASRYLQGVYF
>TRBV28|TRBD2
CASSTETSGLLEQYF
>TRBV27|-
CASRGGRTSYEQYF
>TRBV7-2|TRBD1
CASSRGTGTGNQPQHF
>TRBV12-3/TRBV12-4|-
CASSETGYSGELFF
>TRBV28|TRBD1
CASSFPLRTGVHEQYF
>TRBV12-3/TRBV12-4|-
CASSLLIGSDTEAFF
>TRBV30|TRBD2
CAWTVGGRAYEQYF
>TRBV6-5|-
CASSSGNYTEAFF
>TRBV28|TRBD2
CASSPGGVVGGNEQFF
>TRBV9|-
CASSPNDPGRQFF
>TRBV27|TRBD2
CASSFRGLAGATGYNEQFF
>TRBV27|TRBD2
CASSFVMGGHRETQYF
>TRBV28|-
CASSLPGLRETYNELFF
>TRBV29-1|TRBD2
CSVERGTSGTDTQYF
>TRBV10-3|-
CAISEPDGLGAFF
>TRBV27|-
CASSLRTAGSSYNSPLHF
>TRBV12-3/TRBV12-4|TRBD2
CASRKRDRTDTQNF
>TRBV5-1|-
CASSLEGRNLDSPLHF